The T cell receptor beta chain described here comes from a study of blood T cell repertoires in COVID-19. Overall study: Sites in the United States, Italy and Spain provided acute and convalescent COVID-19 samples.

Germline loops: CDR1 MNHEY, CDR2 SVGAGI. The length of the CDR3 is 15 residues. The J segment lost 4 bases and the V segment lost 7 bases, leaving 6 bases of the junction unmatched. Per the original data handling: Quantification of nucleated cells was approximated via reference gene primer amplification. TCRdb keeps only in-frame clones here, not all; method: immunoSEQ multiplex PCR. That table supplies the V and J calls and clone size; D and trimming were determined from the DNA. The sample yields 150,000 to 200,000 clones, about 86% seen once. The sequence was obtained from an elderly woman with acute or convalescent COVID-19. Sample: peripheral blood. This chain uses TRBV6-5 with TRBJ2-3; 12 nucleotides align to TRBD1. CDR3 in amino acids: CASTLRDRGPDTQYF. The DNA of the CDR3 is TGTGCCAGCACTCTCCGGGACAGGGGGCCAGATACGCAGTATTTT.